One T cell receptor beta chain is described in this entry. No antigen is known for it. This sample is drawn from a study of T cell responses to AZD1222 COVID-19 vaccine. Study-level results: The study found Spike-specific TCR breadth and depth rose after two AZD1222 doses. Unmutated variant regions are reportedly targeted by nearly half of spike-specific TCRs. White British donors predominated, females outnumbered males, and clonal diversity was possibly underestimated. CD4 TCRs linked to vaccination spanned spike, dominating at 160-218 and 743-854.

Trimming removed 1 base at V and 5 bases at J, with 8 bases between. CDR1 is SEHNR, CDR2 FQNEAQ, per germline (reference sequence). The CDR3 covers 14 residues. The method was immunoSEQ multiplex PCR; TCRdb's version includes in-frame clones alone and lacks a portion of them. The sample holds roughly 70,000 clones, less than 85% seen once. The sequence was collected from an adult in good health. The rearrangement joins TRBV7-9 to TRBJ1-4, with D hard to call. This sample comprised peripheral blood, obtained on day 0 of MenACWY control vaccination. The CDR3 loop reads CASSLGQANEKLFF. The CDR3 region has the DNA TGTGCCAGCAGCTTAGGTCAGGCAAATGAAAAACTGTTTTTT.